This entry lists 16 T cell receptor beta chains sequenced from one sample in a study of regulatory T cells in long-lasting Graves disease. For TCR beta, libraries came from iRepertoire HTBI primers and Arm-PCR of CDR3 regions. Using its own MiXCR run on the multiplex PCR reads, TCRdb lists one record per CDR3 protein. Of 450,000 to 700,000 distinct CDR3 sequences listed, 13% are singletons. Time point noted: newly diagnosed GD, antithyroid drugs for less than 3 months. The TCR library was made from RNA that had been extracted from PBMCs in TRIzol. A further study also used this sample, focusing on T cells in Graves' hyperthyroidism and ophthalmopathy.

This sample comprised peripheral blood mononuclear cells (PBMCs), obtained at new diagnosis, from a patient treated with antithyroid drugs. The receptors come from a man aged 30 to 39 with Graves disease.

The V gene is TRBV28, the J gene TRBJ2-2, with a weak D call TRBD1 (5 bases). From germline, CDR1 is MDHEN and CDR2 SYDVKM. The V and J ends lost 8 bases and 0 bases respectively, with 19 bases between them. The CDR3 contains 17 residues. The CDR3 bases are TGTGCCAGCCGATCCTCCTGGACAATGACGAACACCGGGGAGCTGTTTTTT. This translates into CASRSSWTMTNTGELFF.

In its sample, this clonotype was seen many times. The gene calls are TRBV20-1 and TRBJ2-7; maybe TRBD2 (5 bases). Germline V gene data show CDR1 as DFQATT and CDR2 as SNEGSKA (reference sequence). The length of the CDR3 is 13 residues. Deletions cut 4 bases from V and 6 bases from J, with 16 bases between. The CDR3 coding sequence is TGCAGTGCTATGGTGCTGGCAGGAGGCGAGCAGTACTTC. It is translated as CSAMVLAGGEQYF.

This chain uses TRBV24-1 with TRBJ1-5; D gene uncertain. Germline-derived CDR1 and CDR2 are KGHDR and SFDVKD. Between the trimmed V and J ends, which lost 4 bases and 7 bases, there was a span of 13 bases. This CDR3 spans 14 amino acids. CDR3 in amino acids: CATSEGGPGQPQHF. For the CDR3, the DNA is TGTGCCACCAGTGAAGGTGGGCCGGGACAGCCCCAGCATTTT.

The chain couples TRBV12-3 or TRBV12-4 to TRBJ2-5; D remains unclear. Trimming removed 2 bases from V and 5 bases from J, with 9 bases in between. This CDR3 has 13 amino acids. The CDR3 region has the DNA TGTGCCAGCAGTTTATCGGTTGGCGAGACCCAGTACTTC. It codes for CASSLSVGETQYF.

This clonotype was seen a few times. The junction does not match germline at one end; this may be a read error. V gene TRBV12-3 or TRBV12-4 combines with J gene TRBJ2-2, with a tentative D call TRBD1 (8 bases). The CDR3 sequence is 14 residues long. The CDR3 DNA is TGTGCCAGCAGTTCCAGGGGGCAGAGCGGGGAGATGTTTTTT. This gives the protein CASSSRGQSGEMFF.

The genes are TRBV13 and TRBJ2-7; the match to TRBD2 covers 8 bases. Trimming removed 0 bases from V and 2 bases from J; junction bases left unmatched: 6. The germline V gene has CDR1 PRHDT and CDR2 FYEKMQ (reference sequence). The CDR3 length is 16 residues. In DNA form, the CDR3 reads TGTGCCAGCAGCTTAGGCCAGCGGGAGCTTCCCTACGAGCAGTACTTC. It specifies CASSLGQRELPYEQYF.

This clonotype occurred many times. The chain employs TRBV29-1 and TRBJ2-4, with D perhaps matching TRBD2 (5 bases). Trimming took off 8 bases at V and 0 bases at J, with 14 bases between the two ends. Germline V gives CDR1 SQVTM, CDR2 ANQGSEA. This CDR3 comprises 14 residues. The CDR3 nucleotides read TGCAGCTTCGGGAACAGCCTAGCCAAAAACATTCAGTACTTC. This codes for CSFGNSLAKNIQYF.

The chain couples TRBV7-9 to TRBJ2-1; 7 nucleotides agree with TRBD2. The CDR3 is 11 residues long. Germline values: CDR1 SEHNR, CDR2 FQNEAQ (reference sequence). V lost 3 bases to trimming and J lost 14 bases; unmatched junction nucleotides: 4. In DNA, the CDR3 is TGTGCCAGCAGCTTCGGGACTACCAAGTTCTTC. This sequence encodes CASSFGTTKFF.

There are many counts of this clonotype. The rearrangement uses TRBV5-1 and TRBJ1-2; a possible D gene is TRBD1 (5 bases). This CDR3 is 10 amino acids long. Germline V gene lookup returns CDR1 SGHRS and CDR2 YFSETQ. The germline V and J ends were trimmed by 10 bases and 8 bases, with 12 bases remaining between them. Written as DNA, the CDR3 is TGCGCCGGGGGATCCTGGGGCTACACCTTC. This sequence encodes CAGGSWGYTF.

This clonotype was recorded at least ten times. Written as DNA, the CDR3 is TGTGCCAGCAGCCGCGGGACTAGCGGAGTGAGCTCCTACAATGAGCAGTTCTTC. Translating it yields CASSRGTSGVSSYNEQFF. This chain uses TRBV3-1 with TRBJ2-1; TRBD2 matches 11 bases. J was trimmed by 0 bases and V by 4 bases; bases with no gene match: 8. Looked up from germline, CDR1 is LGHDT and CDR2 is YNNKEL (reference sequence). The CDR3 extends over 18 amino acids.

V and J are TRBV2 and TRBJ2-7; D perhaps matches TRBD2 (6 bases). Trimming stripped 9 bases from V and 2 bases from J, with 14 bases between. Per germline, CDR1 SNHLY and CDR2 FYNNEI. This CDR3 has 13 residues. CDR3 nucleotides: TGTGCCAGTTACCGGGACTGGACCTACGAGCAGTACTTC. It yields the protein CASYRDWTYEQYF.

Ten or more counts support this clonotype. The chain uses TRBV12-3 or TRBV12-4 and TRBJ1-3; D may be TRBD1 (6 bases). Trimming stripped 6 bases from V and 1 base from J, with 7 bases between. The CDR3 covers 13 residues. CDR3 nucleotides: TGTGCCAGCAGCAGGGGATCTGGAAACACCATATATTTT. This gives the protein CASSRGSGNTIYF.

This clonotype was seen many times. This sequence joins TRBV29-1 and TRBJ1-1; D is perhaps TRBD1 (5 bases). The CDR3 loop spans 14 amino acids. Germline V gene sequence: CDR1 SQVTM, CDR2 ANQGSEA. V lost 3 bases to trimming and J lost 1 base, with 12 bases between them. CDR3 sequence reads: CSVEDDSENTEAFF. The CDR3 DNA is TGCAGCGTTGAGGACGACAGCGAGAACACTGAAGCTTTCTTT.

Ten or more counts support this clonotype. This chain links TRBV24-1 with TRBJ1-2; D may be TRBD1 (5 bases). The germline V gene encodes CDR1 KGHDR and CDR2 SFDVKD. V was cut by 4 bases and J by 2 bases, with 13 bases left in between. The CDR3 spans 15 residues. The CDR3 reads CATSDPATENYGYTF. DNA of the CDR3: TGTGCCACCAGTGACCCCGCGACAGAGAACTATGGCTACACCTTC.

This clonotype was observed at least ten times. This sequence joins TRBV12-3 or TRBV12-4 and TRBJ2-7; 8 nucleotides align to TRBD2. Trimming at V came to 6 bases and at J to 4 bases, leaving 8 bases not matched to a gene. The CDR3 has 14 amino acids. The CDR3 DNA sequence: TGTGCCAGCAGCCGGGAGGGAGTACTATACGAGCAGTACTTC. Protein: CASSREGVLYEQYF.

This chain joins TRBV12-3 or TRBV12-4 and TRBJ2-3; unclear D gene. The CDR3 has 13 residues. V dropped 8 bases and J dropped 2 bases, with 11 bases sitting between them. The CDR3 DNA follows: TGTGCCAGCCGCGTCCACGCCACAGATACGCAGTATTTT. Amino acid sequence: CASRVHATDTQYF.